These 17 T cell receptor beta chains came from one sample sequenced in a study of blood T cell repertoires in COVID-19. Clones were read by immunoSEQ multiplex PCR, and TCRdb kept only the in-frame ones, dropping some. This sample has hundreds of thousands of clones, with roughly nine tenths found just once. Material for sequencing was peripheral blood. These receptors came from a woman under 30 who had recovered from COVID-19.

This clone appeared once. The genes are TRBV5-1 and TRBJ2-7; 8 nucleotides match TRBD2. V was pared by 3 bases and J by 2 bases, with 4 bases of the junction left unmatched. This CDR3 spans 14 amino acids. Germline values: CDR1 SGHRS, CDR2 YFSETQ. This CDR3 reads CASSSGGGPYEQYF. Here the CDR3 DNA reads TGCGCCAGCAGCTCCGGGGGGGGGCCCTACGAGCAGTACTTC.

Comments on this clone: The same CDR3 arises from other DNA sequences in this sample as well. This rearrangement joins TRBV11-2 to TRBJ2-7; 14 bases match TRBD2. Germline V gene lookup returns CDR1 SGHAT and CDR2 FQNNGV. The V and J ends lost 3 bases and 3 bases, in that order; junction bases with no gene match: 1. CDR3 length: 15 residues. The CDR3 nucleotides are TGTGCCAGCAGCTTGGGGACTAGCGGGAGCTACGAGCAGTACTTC. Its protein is CASSLGTSGSYEQYF.

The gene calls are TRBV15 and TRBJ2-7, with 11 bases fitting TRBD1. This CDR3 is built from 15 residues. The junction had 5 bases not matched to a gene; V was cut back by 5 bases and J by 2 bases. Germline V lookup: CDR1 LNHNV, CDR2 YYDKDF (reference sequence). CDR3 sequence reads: CATSRTGGATYEQYF. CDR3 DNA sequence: TGTGCCACCAGCCGGACAGGGGGCGCGACCTACGAGCAGTACTTC.

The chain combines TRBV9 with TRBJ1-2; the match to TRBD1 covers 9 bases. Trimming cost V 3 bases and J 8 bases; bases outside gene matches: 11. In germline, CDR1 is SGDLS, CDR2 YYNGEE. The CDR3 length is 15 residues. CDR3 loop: CASSAPRDRAWGYTF. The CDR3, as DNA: TGTGCCAGCAGCGCTCCCCGGGACAGGGCTTGGGGCTACACCTTC.

CDR3 DNA: TGTGCCAGCAGTTACAAGGGCCTAGCGGCTATTAGCACAGATACGCAGTATTTT. The encoded protein is CASSYKGLAAISTDTQYF. The chain is built from TRBV6-2 or TRBV6-3 and TRBJ2-3, with 7 positions matching TRBD2. Trimming took 2 bases from V and 0 from J; bases not matched to a gene: 11. From germline, CDR1 is MNHEY and CDR2 SVGEGT. CDR3 length equals 18 residues.

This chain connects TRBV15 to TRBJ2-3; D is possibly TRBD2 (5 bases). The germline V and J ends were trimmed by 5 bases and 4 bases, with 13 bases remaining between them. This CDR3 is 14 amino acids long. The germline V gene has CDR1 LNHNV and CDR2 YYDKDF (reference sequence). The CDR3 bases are TGTGCCACCAGCCTACAGCGGTGGTCAGATACGCAGTATTTT. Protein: CATSLQRWSDTQYF.

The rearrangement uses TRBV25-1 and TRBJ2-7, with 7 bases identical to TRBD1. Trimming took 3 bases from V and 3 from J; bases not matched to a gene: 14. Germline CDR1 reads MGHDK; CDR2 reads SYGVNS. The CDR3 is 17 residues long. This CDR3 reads CASSETQGQSYRYEQYF. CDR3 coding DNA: TGTGCCAGCAGTGAGACGCAGGGACAGTCTTACCGCTACGAGCAGTACTTC.

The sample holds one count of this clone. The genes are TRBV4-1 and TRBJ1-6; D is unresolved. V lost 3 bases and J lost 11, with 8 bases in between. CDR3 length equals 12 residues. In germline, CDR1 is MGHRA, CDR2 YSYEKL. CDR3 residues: CASSHMVAPLHF. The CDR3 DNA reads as TGCGCCAGCAGCCATATGGTAGCACCCCTCCACTTT.

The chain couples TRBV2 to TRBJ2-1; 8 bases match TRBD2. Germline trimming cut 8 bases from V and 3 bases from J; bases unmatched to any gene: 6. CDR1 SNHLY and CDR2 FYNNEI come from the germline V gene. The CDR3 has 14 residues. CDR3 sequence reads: CASGGGRLYNEQFF. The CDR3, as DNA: TGTGCCAGCGGGGGCGGGAGGCTCTACAATGAGCAGTTCTTC.

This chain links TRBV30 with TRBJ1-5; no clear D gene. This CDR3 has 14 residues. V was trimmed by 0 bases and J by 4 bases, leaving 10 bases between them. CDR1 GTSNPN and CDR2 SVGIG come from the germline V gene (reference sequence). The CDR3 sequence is CAWSVGGINQPQHF. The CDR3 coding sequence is TGTGCCTGGAGTGTCGGCGGGATTAATCAGCCCCAGCATTTT.

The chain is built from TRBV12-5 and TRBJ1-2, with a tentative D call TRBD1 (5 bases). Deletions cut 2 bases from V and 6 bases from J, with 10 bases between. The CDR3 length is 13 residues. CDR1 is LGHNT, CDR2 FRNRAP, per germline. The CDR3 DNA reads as TGTGCTAGTGGTTTGAACAGGAGTCATGGCTACACCTTC. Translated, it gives CASGLNRSHGYTF. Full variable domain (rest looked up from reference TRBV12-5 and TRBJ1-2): DARVTQTPRHKVTEMGQEVTMRCQPILGHNTVFWYRQTMMQGLELLAYFRNRAPLDDSGMPKDRFSAEMPDATLATLKIQPSEPRDSAVYFCASGLNRSHGYTFGSGTRLTVV.

CDR3 nucleotide sequence: TGTGCTAGTGGTTTGCCGGGGCAGCCCCAGCATTTT. The encoded protein is CASGLPGQPQHF. J is TRBJ1-5 and V is TRBV12-5; the D is unclear. Germline-derived CDR1 and CDR2 are LGHNT and FRNRAP. The V end lost 2 bases, the J end lost 7 bases, and 6 bases lay between the germline ends. This CDR3 region has 12 residues.

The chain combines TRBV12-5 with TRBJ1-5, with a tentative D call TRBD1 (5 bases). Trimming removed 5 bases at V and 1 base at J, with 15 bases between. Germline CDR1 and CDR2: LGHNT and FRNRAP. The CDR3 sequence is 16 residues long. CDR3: CASGPPGGISNQPQHF. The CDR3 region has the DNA TGTGCTAGTGGTCCCCCCGGGGGGATAAGCAATCAGCCCCAGCATTTT. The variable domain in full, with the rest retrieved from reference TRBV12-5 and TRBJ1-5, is DARVTQTPRHKVTEMGQEVTMRCQPILGHNTVFWYRQTMMQGLELLAYFRNRAPLDDSGMPKDRFSAEMPDATLATLKIQPSEPRDSAVYFCASGPPGGISNQPQHFGDGTRLSIL.

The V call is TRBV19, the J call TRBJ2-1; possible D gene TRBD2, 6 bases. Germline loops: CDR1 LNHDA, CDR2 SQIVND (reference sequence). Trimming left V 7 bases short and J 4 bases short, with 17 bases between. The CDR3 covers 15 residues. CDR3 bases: TGTGCCAGTACCGGTGAAAGGAGGGTTTACAATGAGCAGTTCTTC. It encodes CASTGERRVYNEQFF.

CDR3 residues: CASTSEGQGYGYTF. CDR3 in DNA: TGTGCCAGTACCTCAGAGGGACAGGGGTATGGCTACACCTTC. The chain has TRBV19 and TRBJ1-2; TRBD1 matches at 10 bases. Unmatched junction bases numbered 7, after V lost 7 bases and J lost 5 bases. Germline CDR1 and CDR2: LNHDA and SQIVND (reference sequence). The CDR3 is 14 amino acids.

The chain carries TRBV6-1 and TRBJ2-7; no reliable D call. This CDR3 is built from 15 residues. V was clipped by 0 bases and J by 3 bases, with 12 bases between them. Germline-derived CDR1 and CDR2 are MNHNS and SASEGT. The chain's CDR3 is CASSEALEIIYEQYF. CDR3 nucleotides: TGTGCCAGCAGTGAAGCCCTGGAGATCATCTACGAGCAGTACTTC.

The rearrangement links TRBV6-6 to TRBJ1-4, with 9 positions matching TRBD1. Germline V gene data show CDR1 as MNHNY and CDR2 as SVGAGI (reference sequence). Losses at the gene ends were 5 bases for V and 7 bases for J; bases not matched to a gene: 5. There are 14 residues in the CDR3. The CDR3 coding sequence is TGTGCCAGCAGTCACAGGGGGCGCGGTGAAAAACTGTTTTTT. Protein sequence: CASSHRGRGEKLFF.